This T cell receptor (beta chain) appears in the sequencing data of a study of blood T cell repertoires in COVID-19. In the study overall: In each case, the material was cDNA or gDNA derived from T cells, B-cell-depleted T cells, or PBMCs.

In the original processing: Cell counts per sample came from amplifying reference gene primers. Clones were read by immunoSEQ multiplex PCR, and TCRdb kept only the in-frame ones, dropping some. The DNA was the basis for D and trimming; V, J and clone size are from that table. The profile shows 150,000 to 200,000 clones, about 95% of them singletons. The CDR3 has 18 amino acids. From germline, CDR1 is MNHNS and CDR2 SASEGT. V dropped 0 bases and J dropped 1; count of bases not matched to a gene: 9. This chain links TRBV6-1 with TRBJ2-1; 7 bases map to TRBD1. The receptor's source is a young man with COVID-19, enrolled during active disease. Sequencing was done on a sample of peripheral blood. The CDR3 DNA is TGTGCCAGCAGTGAAGCCCCGGGTGACAGGGCATCCTACAATGAGCAGTTCTTC. Translation gives CASSEAPGDRASYNEQFF.